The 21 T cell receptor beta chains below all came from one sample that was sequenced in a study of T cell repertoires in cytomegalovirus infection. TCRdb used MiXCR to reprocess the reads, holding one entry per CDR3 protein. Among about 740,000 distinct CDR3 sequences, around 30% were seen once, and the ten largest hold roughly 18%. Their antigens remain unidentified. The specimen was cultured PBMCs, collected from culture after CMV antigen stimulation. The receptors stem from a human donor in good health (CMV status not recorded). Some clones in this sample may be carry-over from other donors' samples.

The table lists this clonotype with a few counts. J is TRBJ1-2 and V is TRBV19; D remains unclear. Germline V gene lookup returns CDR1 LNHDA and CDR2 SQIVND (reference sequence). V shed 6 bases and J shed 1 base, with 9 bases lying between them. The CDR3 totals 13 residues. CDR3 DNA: TGTGCCAGTAGGAGGTCGAGTAACTATGGCTACACCTTC. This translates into CASRRSSNYGYTF.

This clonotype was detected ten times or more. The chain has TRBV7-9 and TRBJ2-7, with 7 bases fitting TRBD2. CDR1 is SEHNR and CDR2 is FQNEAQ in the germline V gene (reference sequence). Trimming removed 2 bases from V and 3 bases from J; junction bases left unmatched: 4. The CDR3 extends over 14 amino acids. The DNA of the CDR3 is TGTGCCAGCAGCTTACTAGCGGAGAACTACGAGCAGTACTTC. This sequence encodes CASSLLAENYEQYF.

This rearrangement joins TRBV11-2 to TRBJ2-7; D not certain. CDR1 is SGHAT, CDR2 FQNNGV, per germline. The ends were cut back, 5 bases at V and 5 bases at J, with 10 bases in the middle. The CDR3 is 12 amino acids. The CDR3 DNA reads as TGTGCCAGCAGCGTAAGAATGGACGAGCAGTACTTC. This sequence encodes CASSVRMDEQYF.

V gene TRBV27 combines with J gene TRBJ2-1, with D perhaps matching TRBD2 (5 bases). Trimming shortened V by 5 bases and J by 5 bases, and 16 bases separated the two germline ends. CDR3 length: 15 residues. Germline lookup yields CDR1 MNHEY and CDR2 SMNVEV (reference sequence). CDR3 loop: CASSVTRVGHNEQFF. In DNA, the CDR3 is TGTGCCAGCAGTGTCACGAGGGTAGGGCACAATGAGCAGTTCTTC.

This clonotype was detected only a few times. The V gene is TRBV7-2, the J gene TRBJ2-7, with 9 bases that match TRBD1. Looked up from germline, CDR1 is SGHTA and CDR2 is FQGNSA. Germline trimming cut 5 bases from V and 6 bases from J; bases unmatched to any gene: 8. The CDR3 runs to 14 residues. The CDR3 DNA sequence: TGTGCCAGCAGCGCCCGGACAGGGGTTGCCGAGCAGTACTTC. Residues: CASSARTGVAEQYF. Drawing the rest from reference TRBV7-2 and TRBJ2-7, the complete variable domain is GAGVSQSPSNKVTEKGKDVELRCDPISGHTALYWYRQSLGQGLEFLIYFQGNSAPDKSGLPSDRFSAERTGGSVSTLTIQRTQQEDSAVYLCASSARTGVAEQYFGPGTRLTVT.

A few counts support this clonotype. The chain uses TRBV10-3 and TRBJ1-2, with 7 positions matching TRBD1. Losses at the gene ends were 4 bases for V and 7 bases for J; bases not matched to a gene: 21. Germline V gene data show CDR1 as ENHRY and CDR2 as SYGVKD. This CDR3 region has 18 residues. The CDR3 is CAISGSNRGEGIRIGYTF. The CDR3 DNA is TGTGCCATCAGTGGGTCAAACAGGGGCGAAGGGATAAGGATTGGCTACACCTTC.

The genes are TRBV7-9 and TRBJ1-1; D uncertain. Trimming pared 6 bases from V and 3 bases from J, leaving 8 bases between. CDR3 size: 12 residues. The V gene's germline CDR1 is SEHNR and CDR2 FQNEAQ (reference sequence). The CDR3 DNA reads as TGTGCCAGCAGGGATACTTACACTGAAGCTTTCTTT. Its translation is CASRDTYTEAFF.

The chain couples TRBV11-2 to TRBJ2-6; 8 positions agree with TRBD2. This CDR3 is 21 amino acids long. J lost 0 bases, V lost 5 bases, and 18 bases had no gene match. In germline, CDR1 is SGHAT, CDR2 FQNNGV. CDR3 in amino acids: CASSVGLQGSGKVSGANVLTF. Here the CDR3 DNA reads TGTGCCAGCAGCGTCGGATTGCAGGGTAGCGGGAAAGTCTCTGGGGCCAACGTCCTGACTTTC.

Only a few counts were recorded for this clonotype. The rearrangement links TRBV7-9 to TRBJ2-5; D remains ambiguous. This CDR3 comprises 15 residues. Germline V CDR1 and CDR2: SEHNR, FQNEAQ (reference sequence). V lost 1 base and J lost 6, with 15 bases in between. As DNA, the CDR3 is TGTGCCAGCAGCTTAGTCCCGCCAAACGTAAAGACCCAGTACTTC. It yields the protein CASSLVPPNVKTQYF. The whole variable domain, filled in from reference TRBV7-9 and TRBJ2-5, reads DTGVSQNPRHKITKRGQNVTFRCDPISEHNRLYWYRQTLGQGPEFLTYFQNEAQLEKSRLLSDRFSAERPKGSFSTLEIQRTEQGDSAMYLCASSLVPPNVKTQYFGPGTRLLVL.

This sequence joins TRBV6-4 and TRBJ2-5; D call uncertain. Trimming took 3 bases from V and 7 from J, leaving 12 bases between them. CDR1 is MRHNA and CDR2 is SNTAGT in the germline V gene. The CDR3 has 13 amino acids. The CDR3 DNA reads TGTGCCAGCAGTGATGGGGTCTCGGGGACCCAGTACTTC. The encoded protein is CASSDGVSGTQYF.

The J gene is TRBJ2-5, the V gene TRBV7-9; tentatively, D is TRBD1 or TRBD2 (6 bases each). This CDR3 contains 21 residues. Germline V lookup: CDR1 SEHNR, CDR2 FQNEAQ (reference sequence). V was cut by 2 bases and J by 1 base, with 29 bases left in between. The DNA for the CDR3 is TGTGCCAGCAGCTTACCTAGGAAGGACAGCCCGTCAGTGGGGGGCCAAGAGACCCAGTACTTC. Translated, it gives CASSLPRKDSPSVGGQETQYF.

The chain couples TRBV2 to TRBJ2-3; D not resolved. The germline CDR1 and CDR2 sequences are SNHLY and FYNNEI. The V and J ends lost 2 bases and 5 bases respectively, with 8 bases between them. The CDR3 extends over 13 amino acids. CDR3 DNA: TGTGCCAGCAGTGAACAAAGGGAAGATACGCAGTATTTT. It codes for CASSEQREDTQYF. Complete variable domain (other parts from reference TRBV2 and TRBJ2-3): EPEVTQTPSHQVTQMGQEVILRCVPISNHLYFYWYRQILGQKVEFLVSFYNNEISEKSEIFDDQFSVERPDGSNFTLKIRSTKLEDSAMYFCASSEQREDTQYFGPGTRLTVL.

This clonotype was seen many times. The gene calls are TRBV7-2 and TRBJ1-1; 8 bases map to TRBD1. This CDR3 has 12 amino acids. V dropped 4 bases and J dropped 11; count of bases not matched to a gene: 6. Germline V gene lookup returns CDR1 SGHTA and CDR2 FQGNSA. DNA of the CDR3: TGTGCCAGCAGCTCCTACAGGGGGATGGCTTTCTTT. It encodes CASSSYRGMAFF.

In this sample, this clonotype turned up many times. CDR3 in DNA: TGTGCCAGCAGCGCCCGGGACTTGGGTTTCCCAGATACGCAGTATTTT. Protein: CASSARDLGFPDTQYF. V gene TRBV7-2 combines with J gene TRBJ2-3; tentatively, D is TRBD2 (6 bases). Germline CDR1 and CDR2: SGHTA and FQGNSA. V was trimmed by 5 bases and J by 4 bases, leaving 19 bases between them. The CDR3 length is 16 residues.

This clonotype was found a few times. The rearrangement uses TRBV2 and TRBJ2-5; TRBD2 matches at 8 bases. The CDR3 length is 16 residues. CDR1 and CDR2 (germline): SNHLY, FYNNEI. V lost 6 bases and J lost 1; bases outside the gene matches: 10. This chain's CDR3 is CASSPEVAGSQETQYF. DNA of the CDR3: TGTGCCAGCAGCCCCGAGGTAGCGGGGTCCCAAGAGACCCAGTACTTC.

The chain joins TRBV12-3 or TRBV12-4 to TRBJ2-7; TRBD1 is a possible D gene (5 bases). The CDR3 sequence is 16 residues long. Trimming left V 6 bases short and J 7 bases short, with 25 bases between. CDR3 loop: CASSGHRRTGSGEQYF. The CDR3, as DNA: TGTGCCAGCAGCGGACACCGCAGAACGGGTTCCGGGGAGCAGTACTTC.

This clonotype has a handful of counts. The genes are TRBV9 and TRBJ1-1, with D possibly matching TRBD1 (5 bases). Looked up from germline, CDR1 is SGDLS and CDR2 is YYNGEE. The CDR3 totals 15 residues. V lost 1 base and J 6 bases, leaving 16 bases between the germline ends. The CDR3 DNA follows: TGTGCCAGCAGCGTATCCTCAACAGGTCCCCCTGAAGCTTTCTTT. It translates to CASSVSSTGPPEAFF.

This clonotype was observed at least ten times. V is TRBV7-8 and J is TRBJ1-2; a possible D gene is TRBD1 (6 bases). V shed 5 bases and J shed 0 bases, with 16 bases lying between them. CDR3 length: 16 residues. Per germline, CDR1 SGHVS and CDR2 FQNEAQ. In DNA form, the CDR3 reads TGTGCCAGCAGCCCGCGGATGGACAGTCCTAACTATGGCTACACCTTC. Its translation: CASSPRMDSPNYGYTF.

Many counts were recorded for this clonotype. Here the CDR3 reads CASSGREMFYNEQFF. In DNA form, the CDR3 reads TGTGCCAGCTCAGGGCGGGAGATGTTCTACAATGAGCAGTTCTTC. The chain uses TRBV7-8 and TRBJ2-1, with TRBD2 matching over 7 bases. CDR3 size: 15 residues. V lost 8 bases and J lost 3; bases outside the gene matches: 10. CDR1 SGHVS and CDR2 FQNEAQ come from the germline V gene.

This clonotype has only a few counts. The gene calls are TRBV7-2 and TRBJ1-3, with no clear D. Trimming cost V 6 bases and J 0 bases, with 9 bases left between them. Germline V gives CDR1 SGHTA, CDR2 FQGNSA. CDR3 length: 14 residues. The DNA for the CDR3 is TGTGCCAGCAGGTTACCTGCCTCTGGAAACACCATATATTTT. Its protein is CASRLPASGNTIYF.

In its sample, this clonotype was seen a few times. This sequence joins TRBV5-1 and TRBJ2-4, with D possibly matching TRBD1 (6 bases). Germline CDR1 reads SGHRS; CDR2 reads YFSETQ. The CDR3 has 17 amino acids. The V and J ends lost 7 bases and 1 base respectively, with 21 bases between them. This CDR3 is CASLRQAILGAKNIQYF. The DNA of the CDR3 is TGCGCCAGCCTAAGACAGGCAATCCTTGGTGCCAAAAACATTCAGTACTTC.